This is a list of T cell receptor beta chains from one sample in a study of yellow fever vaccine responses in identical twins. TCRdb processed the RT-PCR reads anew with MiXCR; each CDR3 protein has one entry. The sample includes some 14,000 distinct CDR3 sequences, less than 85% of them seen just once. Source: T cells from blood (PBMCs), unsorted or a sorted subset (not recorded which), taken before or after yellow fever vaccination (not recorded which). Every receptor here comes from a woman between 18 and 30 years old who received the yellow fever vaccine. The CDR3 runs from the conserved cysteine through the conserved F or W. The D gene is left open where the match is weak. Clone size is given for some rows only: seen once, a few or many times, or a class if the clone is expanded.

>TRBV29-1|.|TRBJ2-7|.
TGCAGCGTTGAACTAGGACCTCCTTACGAGCAGTACTTC
CSVELGPPYEQYF
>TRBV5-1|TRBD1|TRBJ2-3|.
TGCGCCAGCAGCATCGGACAGGACGGTACGCAGTATTTT
CASSIGQDGTQYF
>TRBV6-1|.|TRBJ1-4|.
TGTGCCAGCAGTGAAGCGCCATCGTCAGGAACGGCTAATGAAAAACTGTTTTTT
CASSEAPSSGTANEKLFF
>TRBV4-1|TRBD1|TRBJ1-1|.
TGCGCCAGCAGAGGGACAGGGAGTTCTTTCTTT
CASRGTGSSFF
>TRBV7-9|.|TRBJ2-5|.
TGTGCCAGCAGCTTAGCCCGACAGAACCAAGAGACCCAGTACTTC
CASSLARQNQETQYF
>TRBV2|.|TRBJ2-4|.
TGTGCCAGCAGTGAAGGACTACAAAACATTCAGTACTTC
CASSEGLQNIQYF
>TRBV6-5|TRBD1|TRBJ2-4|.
TGTGCCAGCAGTTTAGGGGGCCAATCTCAGGGTAAAAACATTCAGTACTTC
CASSLGGQSQGKNIQYF
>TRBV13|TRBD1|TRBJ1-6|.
TGTGCCAGCAGCCCAGGGACAGGGGGATCACCCCTCCACTTT
CASSPGTGGSPLHF
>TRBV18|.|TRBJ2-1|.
TGTGCCAGCTCACCAATGGGAATGGCCTACAATGAGCAGTTCTTC
CASSPMGMAYNEQFF
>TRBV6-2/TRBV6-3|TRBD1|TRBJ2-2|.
TGTGCCAGCAGCACCGGGACAGGGTTAGGGGAGCTGTTTTTT
CASSTGTGLGELFF
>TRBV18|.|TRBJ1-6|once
TGTGCCAGCTCACCAAACCTTTTGAGCTCCTATAATTCACCCCTCCACTTT
CASSPNLLSSYNSPLHF